What follows is one TCR beta chain and its context. The antigen remains undetermined. These data belong to a study of CD8+ T cells in alopecia areata. The CDR3 is 15 amino acids. The V gene's germline CDR1 is SQVTM and CDR2 ANQGSEA. V was cut by 5 bases and J by 0 bases, with 16 bases left in between. The treatment here: oral pan-JAK inhibitor, 5-10 mg twice daily. Individuals with alopecia areata gave both lesional scalp punch biopsies and peripheral blood for collection. Extraction of RNA preceded its reverse transcription into cDNA, which served as the sequencing template. The table came from immunoSEQ multiplex PCR; TCRdb's copy has only in-frame clones and leaves some out. The table has 150,000 to 200,000 clones, 40% to 65% seen once. Study-wide points: Tofacitinib did not eliminate many expanded lesional clones from scalp or blood. Normal scalp showed lower clonality than lesional scalp, especially alopecia totalis/universalis.

The TCR originated in a human donor with alopecia areata. The rearrangement uses TRBV29-1 and TRBJ1-1; D is possibly TRBD1 (5 bases). This specimen consisted of CD8+ T cells sorted from blood, obtained at week 52, from a patient treated with tofacitinib. The chain's CDR3 is CSVRIDGGVNTEAFF. As DNA, the CDR3 is TGCAGCGTTCGTATTGATGGGGGGGTGAACACTGAAGCTTTCTTT.